The next 29 T cell receptor beta chains were all read from a single sample in a study of cytomegalovirus exposure and HLA in healthy donors. Measured with immunoSEQ multiplex PCR; TCRdb has only the in-frame clones, and not every one. In the table there are over 130,000 clones, approximately 86% of which are singletons. What was sequenced was PBMCs. The receptors shown here come from a man between 18 and 35 years old in good health and CMV-seropositive.

The chain combines TRBV10-3 with TRBJ1-6, with D perhaps matching TRBD1 (5 bases). This CDR3 comprises 16 residues. Trimming removed 0 bases from V and 6 bases from J, with 12 bases in between. Germline CDR1 and CDR2: ENHRY and SYGVKD. The CDR3 region has the DNA TGTGCCATCAGTGAGTCTTCAGGGTCGGCTAATTCACCCCTCCACTTT. Protein: CAISESSGSANSPLHF.

This clone was seen a few times. CDR3 sequence: CSVDRGKGGYTF. The CDR3 region has the DNA TGCAGCGTTGACAGGGGGAAGGGTGGCTACACCTTC. The chain recombines TRBV29-1 with TRBJ1-2; 7 bases map to TRBD1. CDR1 SQVTM and CDR2 ANQGSEA come from the germline V gene. The CDR3 totals 12 residues. The ends lost 3 bases at V and 7 bases at J; junction bases unmatched: 5.

This chain uses TRBV19 with TRBJ1-5; no clear D gene. The V and J ends lost 2 bases and 9 bases respectively, with 11 bases between them. The germline V gene has CDR1 LNHDA and CDR2 SQIVND (reference sequence). The CDR3 spans 13 residues. CDR3: CASSITDPGPQHF. For the CDR3, the DNA is TGTGCCAGTAGTATAACAGATCCCGGGCCCCAGCATTTT.

The V gene is TRBV11-2, the J gene TRBJ1-2; D is unresolved. Germline loops: CDR1 SGHAT, CDR2 FQNNGV. The V end lost 5 bases, the J end lost 5 bases, and 12 bases lay between the germline ends. The CDR3 consists of 13 residues. CDR3 bases: TGTGCCAGCAGCAGCTTAGTTCGGTATGGCTACACCTTC. This translates into CASSSLVRYGYTF.

This chain joins TRBV5-1 and TRBJ1-4, with 10 bases fitting TRBD1. The germline gives CDR1 SGHRS, CDR2 YFSETQ. The CDR3 has 15 amino acids. The junction had 7 bases not matched to a gene; V was cut back by 4 bases and J by 7 bases. For the CDR3, the DNA is TGCGCCAGCAGCCCAACCGGGACAGGGGCTGAAAAACTGTTTTTT. This sequence encodes CASSPTGTGAEKLFF.

This chain joins TRBV7-2 and TRBJ2-3; D ambiguous. Germline CDR1 SGHTA, CDR2 FQGNSA. This CDR3 comprises 15 residues. V lost 5 bases and J lost 1, with 13 bases in between. CDR3 DNA: TGTGCCAGCAGCCCCCGAGTAGGAGGCACAGATACGCAGTATTTT. Protein sequence: CASSPRVGGTDTQYF. The complete variable domain, with remaining parts taken from reference TRBV7-2 and TRBJ2-3, reads GAGVSQSPSNKVTEKGKDVELRCDPISGHTALYWYRQSLGQGLEFLIYFQGNSAPDKSGLPSDRFSAERTGGSVSTLTIQRTQQEDSAVYLCASSPRVGGTDTQYFGPGTRLTVL.

This clone occurred once. The genes are TRBV14 and TRBJ1-1; 7 bases agree with TRBD1. After removal of 1 base from V and 3 bases from J, the junction contained 5 bases not matched to a gene. Germline CDR1 SGHDN, CDR2 FVKESK. The length of the CDR3 is 15 residues. In nucleotides, the CDR3 is TGTGCCAGCAGCCAAGGGTGGACAGGCCACACTGAAGCTTTCTTT. Translated: CASSQGWTGHTEAFF.

This chain connects TRBV21-1 to TRBJ1-4; TRBD1 reflects the table's D call only, with no check against the DNA. TRBV21-1 is designated a pseudogene. This CDR3 has 15 amino acids. The CDR3 spells CASSKALYRLRSWIF. Written as DNA, the CDR3 is TGTGCCAGCAGCAAAGCGCTTTACAGGCTCCGAAGCTGGATTTTT.

The CDR3 DNA reads as TGCGCCAGCAGCAACGGACAGGTTTACAATGAGCAGTTCTTC. This translates into CASSNGQVYNEQFF. The V and J genes are TRBV5-1 and TRBJ2-1; 7 nucleotides agree with TRBD1. The J segment lost 4 bases and the V segment lost 4 bases, leaving 5 bases of the junction unmatched. This CDR3 is built from 14 residues. Looked up from germline, CDR1 is SGHRS and CDR2 is YFSETQ.

By share, this clone ranks as medium-sized (0.01 to 0.1%). The chain uses TRBV5-1 and TRBJ1-5; 8 bases align to TRBD1. The germline CDR1 and CDR2 sequences are SGHRS and YFSETQ. The CDR3 is 17 amino acids. V was clipped by 7 bases and J by 0 bases; unmatched bases: 12. The CDR3 DNA sequence: TGCGCCAGCCGCCCGGGGACGACAGGGGATAGCAATCAGCCCCAGCATTTT. Amino acids: CASRPGTTGDSNQPQHF.

The chain has TRBV5-8 and TRBJ2-3; D remains unclear. CDR1 and CDR2 (germline): SGHTS, YDEGEE. Trimming shortened V by 3 bases and J by 6 bases, and 17 bases separated the two germline ends. The CDR3 runs 15 residues. Here the CDR3 DNA reads TGTGCCAGCAGCTACTTCAGACGGGTCCCGGATACGCAGTATTTT. This encodes CASSYFRRVPDTQYF.

This clone was observed once. The chain couples TRBV6-5 to TRBJ2-2; D is undetermined. V was trimmed by 0 bases and J by 5 bases, leaving 7 bases between them. Germline V gives CDR1 MNHEY, CDR2 SVGAGI. This CDR3 has 14 residues. Here the CDR3 DNA reads TGTGCCAGCAGTTACTCTGGCAAAACCGGGGAGCTGTTTTTT. The encoded protein is CASSYSGKTGELFF.

V is TRBV19 and J is TRBJ2-1; TRBD2 agrees at 8 bases. This CDR3 spans 18 amino acids. The trim removed 7 bases at V and 4 bases at J, leaving 18 bases unmatched. Germline V gene lookup returns CDR1 LNHDA and CDR2 SQIVND (reference sequence). The CDR3 region has the DNA TGTGCCAGTACCCCGGGGACTAGGCCCCTGTGGGGATACAATGAGCAGTTCTTC. This encodes CASTPGTRPLWGYNEQFF. The whole variable domain, remainder taken from reference TRBV19 and TRBJ2-1, is DGGITQSPKYLFRKEGQNVTLSCEQNLNHDAMYWYRQDPGQGLRLIYYSQIVNDFQKGDIAEGYSVSREKKESFPLTVTSAQKNPTAFYLCASTPGTRPLWGYNEQFFGPGTRLTVL.

V is TRBV27 and J is TRBJ2-7, with 8 bases identical to TRBD1. V lost 5 bases to trimming and J lost 4 bases; unmatched junction nucleotides: 7. CDR3 size: 14 residues. Germline assignment: CDR1 MNHEY and CDR2 SMNVEV (reference sequence). CDR3 region: CASSGSGGLYEQYF. CDR3 DNA sequence: TGTGCCAGCAGTGGGTCAGGGGGCTTATACGAGCAGTACTTC.

This rearrangement joins TRBV6-5 to TRBJ1-1; D might be TRBD1 (5 bases). Germline CDR1 MNHEY, CDR2 SVGAGI. The CDR3 has 13 amino acids. V lost 5 bases and J 4 bases, leaving 11 bases between the germline ends. The CDR3 is CASSGGEVTEAFF. CDR3 DNA sequence: TGTGCCAGCAGTGGGGGGGAGGTCACTGAAGCTTTCTTT.

This clone has only a few counts. The gene calls are TRBV5-1 and TRBJ2-2; possibly TRBD1 for D (6 bases). The germline V gene encodes CDR1 SGHRS and CDR2 YFSETQ. V shed 1 base and J shed 5 bases, with 12 bases lying between them. CDR3 length: 15 amino acids. CDR3 DNA: TGCGCCAGCAGCTTGCGTCAGGGGAGTACCGGGGAGCTGTTTTTT. This gives the protein CASSLRQGSTGELFF.

The table lists this clone with a count of one. This chain links TRBV6-5 with TRBJ1-4, with unresolved D. Germline CDR1 MNHEY, CDR2 SVGAGI. This CDR3 spans 14 amino acids. Trimming left V 6 bases short and J 1 base short, with 9 bases between. CDR3 sequence reads: CASSLQITNEKLFF. DNA for the CDR3: TGTGCCAGCAGCCTACAGATAACTAATGAAAAACTGTTTTTT.

The chain combines TRBV13 with TRBJ2-2, with TRBD1 as a possible D gene (7 bases). The CDR3 consists of 17 residues. V lost 1 base and J 0 bases, leaving 12 bases between the germline ends. In germline, CDR1 is PRHDT, CDR2 FYEKMQ (reference sequence). The CDR3 reads CASSLEEGAANTGELFF. Written as DNA, the CDR3 is TGTGCCAGCAGCTTAGAGGAGGGGGCTGCGAACACCGGGGAGCTGTTTTTT. The entire variable domain, with the rest obtained from reference TRBV13 and TRBJ2-2, is as follows: AAGVIQSPRHLIKEKRETATLKCYPIPRHDTVYWYQQGPGQDPQFLISFYEKMQSDKGSIPDRFSAQQFSDYHSELNMSSLELGDSALYFCASSLEEGAANTGELFFGEGSRLTVL.

V is TRBV9 and J is TRBJ2-5; 8 bases align to TRBD2. V shed 4 bases, J shed 4 bases, and the junction held 6 bases outside the gene matches. This CDR3 region has 14 residues. CDR1 and CDR2 (germline): SGDLS, YYNGEE. The CDR3 DNA reads as TGTGCCAGCAGCCGTCGGGGGGGCGGAGAGACCCAGTACTTC. Residues: CASSRRGGGETQYF. The full variable domain, rest sourced from reference TRBV9 and TRBJ2-5, is DSGVTQTPKHLITATGQRVTLRCSPRSGDLSVYWYQQSLDQGLQFLIQYYNGEERAKGNILERFSAQQFPDLHSELNLSSLELGDSALYFCASSRRGGGETQYFGPGTRLLVL.

This chain links TRBV7-3 with TRBJ2-1; TRBD2 matches at 10 bases. V lost 1 base to trimming and J lost 9 bases; unmatched junction nucleotides: 6. Germline V lookup: CDR1 SGHTA, CDR2 FQGTGA. This CDR3 comprises 15 residues. The CDR3 reads CASSLILAGVGEQFF. CDR3 in DNA: TGTGCCAGCAGCTTAATCCTAGCGGGAGTAGGTGAGCAGTTCTTC. The full variable domain, with the rest looked up from reference TRBV7-3 and TRBJ2-1, is GAGVSQTPSNKVTEKGKYVELRCDPISGHTALYWYRQSLGQGPEFLIYFQGTGAADDSGLPNDRFFAVRPEGSVSTLKIQRTERGDSAVYLCASSLILAGVGEQFFGPGTRLTVL.

This rearrangement joins TRBV9 to TRBJ2-3, with 13 nucleotides matching TRBD2. The germline V gene has CDR1 SGDLS and CDR2 YYNGEE. The CDR3 has 19 amino acids. The ends lost 4 bases at V and 2 bases at J; junction bases unmatched: 13. The CDR3 DNA sequence: TGTGCCAGCAGCAGTAGAGCACTAGCGGGGGGGCCTGACACAGATACGCAGTATTTT. Its protein product is CASSSRALAGGPDTDTQYF.

V is TRBV13 and J is TRBJ2-1; 7 nucleotides line up with TRBD2. From germline, CDR1 is PRHDT and CDR2 FYEKMQ (reference sequence). The CDR3 has 15 amino acids. V trimming: 5 bases; J trimming: 1 base; junction bases outside the gene matches: 5. CDR3 sequence: CASSEGGKSYNEQFF. In nucleotides, the CDR3 is TGTGCCAGCAGCGAGGGAGGGAAATCCTACAATGAGCAGTTCTTC.

This chain links TRBV6-5 with TRBJ1-4; TRBD1 matches at 9 bases. This CDR3 is 16 amino acids long. CDR1 MNHEY and CDR2 SVGAGI come from the germline V gene. Trimming removed 2 bases from V and 9 bases from J; junction bases left unmatched: 10. The CDR3: CASSYTTGDREKKLFF. The CDR3 nucleotides read TGTGCCAGCAGTTACACCACTGGGGACAGGGAAAAAAAACTGTTTTTT.

This clone appeared a single time. The V call is TRBV7-7, the J call TRBJ2-1, with D perhaps TRBD1 (6 bases). Germline V gene data show CDR1 as SSHAT and CDR2 as FNYEAQ (reference sequence). This CDR3 is built from 13 residues. Trimming pared 4 bases from V and 5 bases from J, leaving 9 bases between. CDR3 nucleotide sequence: TGTGCCAGCAGCTCAGGGGTCAACAATGAGCAGTTCTTC. Translating gives CASSSGVNNEQFF.

This chain connects TRBV6-1 to TRBJ2-1; a possible D gene is TRBD2 (5 bases). Trimming took 6 bases from V and 0 from J, leaving 9 bases between them. Germline CDR1 and CDR2: MNHNS and SASEGT. CDR3 length: 14 amino acids. The chain's CDR3 is CASRLASSYNEQFF. The DNA of the CDR3 is TGTGCCAGCAGATTAGCGAGCTCCTACAATGAGCAGTTCTTC.

J is TRBJ2-7 and V is TRBV11-2; 11 positions match TRBD2. Per germline, CDR1 SGHAT and CDR2 FQNNGV. With 2 bases clipped from V and 6 bases from J, the junction kept 6 bases outside the gene matches. This CDR3 region has 15 residues. The CDR3: CASSLLAGGSGEQYF. Written as DNA, the CDR3 is TGTGCCAGCAGCTTACTAGCGGGAGGATCGGGCGAGCAGTACTTC.

This clone has only a few counts. The rearrangement joins TRBV28 to TRBJ1-2, with unresolved D. CDR1 is MDHEN, CDR2 SYDVKM, per germline. V dropped 5 bases and J dropped 7 bases, with 11 bases sitting between them. The length of the CDR3 is 12 residues. In DNA, the CDR3 is TGTGCCAGCAGTCCGGCAGGTGCTGGCTACACCTTC. Translation gives CASSPAGAGYTF.

This chain connects TRBV6-1 to TRBJ2-5, with 9 bases fitting TRBD2. Germline V lookup: CDR1 MNHNS, CDR2 SASEGT. The CDR3 runs 14 residues. The ends lost 7 bases at V and 4 bases at J; junction bases unmatched: 7. In DNA form, the CDR3 reads TGTGCCAGCACAGGGGGACTAGCAATAGAGACCCAGTACTTC. It is translated as CASTGGLAIETQYF.

The genes are TRBV2 and TRBJ2-4, with D possibly TRBD2 on 6 matching bases. Trimming took 3 bases from V and 8 from J, leaving 14 bases between them. This CDR3 is 14 amino acids long. Germline lookup yields CDR1 SNHLY and CDR2 FYNNEI. The CDR3 spells CASSEGLGLDIQYF. The CDR3 nucleotides are TGTGCCAGCAGTGAGGGTTTGGGACTTGACATTCAGTACTTC.